A single sample gave rise to the 27 T cell receptor beta chains below, sequenced in a study of blood T cell repertoires in COVID-19. The data were produced by immunoSEQ multiplex PCR, yet TCRdb's version contains in-frame clones alone and is incomplete. Of approximately 300,000 clones listed, roughly 91% are singletons. The sequencing input was PBMCs or T cells enriched from blood (not recorded which). These TCRs come from a woman under 40 who had recovered from COVID-19.

This chain links TRBV18 with TRBJ2-3; possibly TRBD2 for D (5 bases). This CDR3 has 12 residues. V was cut by 8 bases and J by 4 bases, with 10 bases left in between. CDR1 KGHSH and CDR2 LQKENI come from the germline V gene. The CDR3 DNA follows: TGTGCCAGCCAGACCGGGGCAGATACGCAGTATTTT. Translating gives CASQTGADTQYF.

The rearrangement links TRBV27 to TRBJ2-1; tentative D call: TRBD2 (6 bases). Germline loops: CDR1 MNHEY, CDR2 SMNVEV (reference sequence). V lost 7 bases, J lost 10 bases, and 14 bases lay in between. This CDR3 has 12 amino acids. The CDR3 coding sequence is TGTGCCAGCATTGGTGCGGGACGAGAGCAGTTCTTC. Translating it yields CASIGAGREQFF.

The chain employs TRBV6-7 and TRBJ2-1, with a weak D call TRBD2 (7 bases). TRBV6-7 is noted as an ORF with a role that remains uncertain. The CDR3 is 16 residues long. The germline V and J ends were trimmed by 5 bases and 4 bases, with 18 bases remaining between them. CDR3 coding DNA: TGTGCCAGCAGTCAGCTTTCCAGCGGGACATACAATGAGCAGTTCTTC. Its protein product is CASSQLSSGTYNEQFF.

The chain joins TRBV30 to TRBJ2-7; unclear D gene. Trimming removed 5 bases from V and 2 bases from J, with 13 bases in between. CDR3 length: 13 residues. Germline assignment: CDR1 GTSNPN and CDR2 SVGIG (reference sequence). Here the CDR3 reads CAWERTQTYEQYF. Here the CDR3 DNA reads TGTGCCTGGGAACGAACACAGACCTACGAGCAGTACTTC. Full variable domain (outside the CDR3, taken from reference TRBV30 and TRBJ2-7): SQTIHQWPATLVQPVGSPLSLECTVEGTSNPNLYWYRQAAGRGLQLLFYSVGIGQISSEVPQNLSASRPQDRQFILSSKKLLLSDSGFYLCAWERTQTYEQYFGPGTRLTVT.

The chain couples TRBV4-3 to TRBJ1-2; tentatively, D is TRBD1 (5 bases). The CDR3 loop spans 16 amino acids. Germline CDR1 and CDR2: LGHNA and YSLEER. The ends were cut back, 1 base at V and 1 base at J, with 13 bases in the middle. CDR3 in amino acids: CASSQALGGVNYGYTF. The CDR3 DNA reads TGCGCCAGCAGCCAAGCGTTGGGGGGAGTTAACTATGGCTACACCTTC.

The V and J genes are TRBV7-9 and TRBJ1-1, with unresolved D. V was trimmed by 5 bases and J by 3 bases, leaving 19 bases between them. Germline loops: CDR1 SEHNR, CDR2 FQNEAQ (reference sequence). The CDR3 covers 16 residues. The CDR3 DNA reads as TGTGCCAGCAGCCGAATTAAGGAGGGCCAAGACACTGAAGCTTTCTTT. Its translation: CASSRIKEGQDTEAFF.

The chain couples TRBV11-3 to TRBJ2-2; D not certain. Trimming left V 2 bases short and J 6 bases short, with 7 bases between. Germline V gene data show CDR1 as SGHNT and CDR2 as YENEEA. This CDR3 has 13 amino acids. CDR3 sequence: CASSLHISGELFF. In DNA form, the CDR3 reads TGTGCCAGCAGCTTACACATCTCCGGGGAGCTGTTTTTT.

The V gene is TRBV9, the J gene TRBJ1-2; 9 bases align to TRBD1. After removal of 3 bases from V and 8 bases from J, the junction contained 17 bases not matched to a gene. CDR3 length equals 17 residues. Germline values: CDR1 SGDLS, CDR2 YYNGEE. The CDR3 loop reads CASSESLGDREVEGYTF. The CDR3 DNA reads as TGTGCCAGCAGCGAATCCCTTGGGGACAGGGAAGTAGAAGGCTACACCTTC.

V is TRBV27 and J is TRBJ1-5, with D uncertain. V was cut by 1 base and J by 0 bases, with 13 bases left in between. Per germline, CDR1 MNHEY and CDR2 SMNVEV (reference sequence). The CDR3 is 17 amino acids. The DNA of the CDR3 is TGTGCCAGCAGTTTATGGGCGCCCGCAAATAGCAATCAGCCCCAGCATTTT. It is translated as CASSLWAPANSNQPQHF.

The chain links TRBV27 to TRBJ1-6; D possibly corresponds to TRBD1 (6 bases). Trimming stripped 10 bases from V and 6 bases from J, with 13 bases between. This CDR3 comprises 13 residues. Germline CDR1 is MNHEY and CDR2 is SMNVEV (reference sequence). CDR3 region: CATSGAGNSPLHF. The CDR3 DNA sequence: TGTGCCACGTCAGGGGCGGGTAATTCACCCCTCCACTTT.

The chain has TRBV12-3 or TRBV12-4 and TRBJ1-1, with TRBD1 matching over 7 bases. This CDR3 is built from 12 residues. The trim removed 2 bases at V and 7 bases at J, leaving 1 base unmatched. The CDR3: CASSLNRGEAFF. In DNA form, the CDR3 reads TGTGCCAGCAGTTTAAACAGGGGTGAAGCTTTCTTT.

J is TRBJ2-7 and V is TRBV10-3; 10 bases line up with TRBD2. Unmatched junction bases numbered 9, after V lost 2 bases and J lost 2 bases. CDR1 is ENHRY, CDR2 SYGVKD, per germline. The CDR3 runs to 17 residues. DNA of the CDR3: TGTGCCATCAGTGAGAAGACCGGGACTAGCGTAACCTACGAGCAGTACTTC. Its translation is CAISEKTGTSVTYEQYF.

V gene TRBV3-1 (or the pseudogene TRBV3-2) combines with J gene TRBJ2-1; D is undetermined. Germline V gives CDR1 LGHDT, CDR2 YNNKEL (reference sequence). Trimming stripped 4 bases from V and 6 bases from J, with 7 bases between. The CDR3 has 12 residues. In DNA, the CDR3 is TGTGCCAGCAGCCGAGAGAGCAATGAGCAGTTCTTC. It codes for CASSRESNEQFF.

The CDR3: CASSRTSGSGSYEQYF. The CDR3 coding sequence is TGTGCCAGTAGTAGGACTAGCGGGAGTGGATCCTACGAGCAGTACTTC. The chain has TRBV19 and TRBJ2-7; 13 bases map to TRBD2. Per the germline V gene, CDR1 is LNHDA and CDR2 is SQIVND (reference sequence). V lost 4 bases to trimming and J lost 1 base; unmatched junction nucleotides: 4. This CDR3 contains 16 residues.

A word on this clone: Within the sample, other DNA sequences also encode this same CDR3. The CDR3 DNA reads as TGTGCCAGCAGTCTCCAGGGGGCGTTAGGCTACACCTTC. This codes for CASSLQGALGYTF. The chain links TRBV2 to TRBJ1-2; 8 bases align to TRBD1. CDR1 and CDR2 (germline): SNHLY, FYNNEI. J gave up 8 bases and V 5 bases, and 7 bases lay outside the gene matches. The CDR3 totals 13 residues.

In its sample, this clone was seen a few times. The V call is TRBV19, the J call TRBJ2-2, with TRBD2 as a possible D gene (5 bases). Germline-derived CDR1 and CDR2 are LNHDA and SQIVND (reference sequence). The V end lost 1 base, the J end lost 9 bases, and 12 bases lay between the germline ends. CDR3 size: 14 residues. CDR3 DNA: TGTGCCAGTAGTATAGCCCGGGGTCACCGGGAGCTGTTTTTT. Its translation: CASSIARGHRELFF.

The chain recombines TRBV9 with TRBJ2-5; 8 bases map to TRBD2. The CDR3 sequence is 16 residues long. Trimming removed 0 bases from V and 0 bases from J; junction bases left unmatched: 4. CDR1 is SGDLS and CDR2 is YYNGEE in the germline V gene. The CDR3 here is CASSVAVAGNQETQYF. CDR3 DNA: TGTGCCAGCAGCGTAGCGGTAGCGGGAAACCAAGAGACCCAGTACTTC.

This chain joins TRBV9 and TRBJ1-6; TRBD1 might be the D (5 bases). CDR1 and CDR2 (germline): SGDLS, YYNGEE. V lost 0 bases to trimming and J lost 11 bases, with 15 bases between them. This CDR3 is built from 15 residues. Written as DNA, the CDR3 is TGTGCCAGCAGCGTAGACCAGGGTTTAACGGCACCCCTCCACTTT. It is translated as CASSVDQGLTAPLHF. Combining the CDR3 with reference TRBV9 and TRBJ1-6 gives the whole variable domain DSGVTQTPKHLITATGQRVTLRCSPRSGDLSVYWYQQSLDQGLQFLIQYYNGEERAKGNILERFSAQQFPDLHSELNLSSLELGDSALYFCASSVDQGLTAPLHFGNGTRLTVT.

The chain couples TRBV5-1 to TRBJ1-5; the match to TRBD1 covers 10 bases. The CDR3 has 15 amino acids. CDR1 and CDR2 from the germline V gene are SGHRS and YFSETQ. The ends lost 3 bases at V and 7 bases at J; junction bases unmatched: 7. The CDR3: CASSSGTGDGQPQHF. The DNA for the CDR3 is TGCGCCAGCAGCTCAGGGACAGGGGATGGGCAGCCCCAGCATTTT.

A single count supports this clone. The chain recombines TRBV4-3 with TRBJ1-4; D might be TRBD1 (5 bases). This CDR3 is 16 amino acids long. V was pared by 4 bases and J by 7 bases, with 19 bases between. Germline loops: CDR1 LGHNA, CDR2 YSLEER. The CDR3 region is CASSPRRGLAGEKLFF. CDR3 bases: TGCGCCAGCAGCCCACGCCGGGGACTCGCTGGTGAAAAACTGTTTTTT.

The chain uses TRBV10-3 and TRBJ2-7; 12 bases align to TRBD2. J was trimmed by 7 bases and V by 2 bases; bases with no gene match: 9. CDR3 length: 16 residues. Germline-derived CDR1 and CDR2 are ENHRY and SYGVKD. The chain's CDR3 is CAISEGLAGGRGEQYF. The CDR3 DNA is TGTGCCATCAGTGAGGGGCTAGCGGGAGGGCGAGGGGAGCAGTACTTC.

This clone has a single count. The rearrangement uses TRBV10-3 and TRBJ1-1; D unclear. Germline assignment: CDR1 ENHRY and CDR2 SYGVKD. V lost 10 bases to trimming and J lost 4 bases, with 22 bases between them. This CDR3 comprises 15 residues. This CDR3 reads CATVLGTGISTEAFF. DNA for the CDR3: TGTGCCACTGTGCTCGGTACGGGGATTAGCACTGAAGCTTTCTTT.

This chain joins TRBV6-4 and TRBJ1-2; D gene ambiguous. V lost 7 bases and J lost 3, with 12 bases in between. Per germline, CDR1 MRHNA and CDR2 SNTAGT. CDR3 size: 13 residues. The CDR3 DNA sequence: TGTGCCAGCATTCCGTCCACTTACTATGGCTACACCTTC. Residues: CASIPSTYYGYTF.

This chain joins TRBV7-2 and TRBJ2-7; tentative D call: TRBD1 (6 bases). From germline, CDR1 is SGHTA and CDR2 FQGNSA. The V end lost 5 bases, the J end lost 0 bases, and 14 bases lay between the germline ends. This CDR3 region has 15 residues. The CDR3 reads CASSLQGTGSYEQYF. DNA for the CDR3: TGTGCCAGCAGCCTGCAGGGGACCGGCTCCTACGAGCAGTACTTC.

The rearrangement joins TRBV3-1 (or the pseudogene TRBV3-2) to TRBJ2-4; D uncertain. Between the trimmed V and J ends, which lost 3 bases and 8 bases, there was a span of 11 bases. Germline V gene data show CDR1 as LGHDT and CDR2 as YNNKEL (reference sequence). The CDR3 spans 13 residues. The DNA of the CDR3 is TGTGCCAGCAGCCACCGCGGAGTAGACATTCAGTACTTC. Encoded protein: CASSHRGVDIQYF.

In the case of this clone: Other DNA sequences in this specimen translate into the identical CDR3. The chain uses TRBV19 and TRBJ1-5; maybe TRBD1 (6 bases). Looked up from germline, CDR1 is LNHDA and CDR2 is SQIVND (reference sequence). The CDR3 runs to 13 residues. Deletions cut 6 bases from V and 1 base from J, with 7 bases between. The CDR3 region is CASRGQSNQPQHF. In DNA form, the CDR3 reads TGTGCCAGTAGGGGACAAAGCAATCAGCCCCAGCATTTT.

The sample holds one count of this clone. V usage is TRBV7-9 and J usage is TRBJ1-1; weak D call: TRBD1 (6 bases). CDR1 SEHNR and CDR2 FQNEAQ come from the germline V gene (reference sequence). The CDR3 is 13 amino acids. Trimming shortened V by 7 bases and J by 2 bases, and 11 bases separated the two germline ends. The CDR3 is CASTTGHNTEAFF. In nucleotides, the CDR3 is TGTGCCAGCACCACGGGACACAACACTGAAGCTTTCTTT.